This T cell receptor (beta chain) came from a study of T cell repertoires in cytomegalovirus infection. In the study overall: Signatures in public TCR beta sequences pointed to both CMV infection and matching HLA type. Overall study findings and caveats: Clonotype analysis showed dominance of the ex vivo response by HLA-C-restricted CMV-specific TCR beta clonotypes. Cumulative public TCR beta family frequency identified CMV carriers with the relevant HLA.

This clonotype was recorded a few times. The antigen is unknown. TCRdb re-analysed the reads in MiXCR, keeping a single row per CDR3 protein. The sample yields hundreds of thousands of distinct CDR3 sequences, around 32% seen once. This clonotype was obtained from a human donor in good health (CMV status not recorded). Some clones in this sample may be carry-over from other donors' samples. The specimen was cultured PBMCs, collected from culture after CMV antigen stimulation.

In nucleotides, the CDR3 is TGCGCCAGCAGCCAAGATAAAGACAGATGGTTGAACACTGAAGCTTTCTTT. Protein sequence: CASSQDKDRWLNTEAFF. V is TRBV4-3 and J is TRBJ1-1, with TRBD1 as a possible D gene (5 bases). V was pared by 0 bases and J by 0 bases, with 14 bases between. CDR1 is LGHNA, CDR2 YSLEER, per germline. The length of the CDR3 is 17 residues.